This TCR beta chain was sequenced during a study of blood T cell repertoires in COVID-19 (dated by TCRdb to 2018 to 2021). Some background on the complete study: Samples from collaborators originated in the United States, Italy and Spain and spanned both the acute and convalescent phases of COVID-19. The material from the prospective study consisted of cDNA or gDNA derived from T cells, B-cell-depleted T cells, or PBMCs. Subjects who had been exposed to COVID-19, were actively infected with it, or had recovered from it provided the deeply sampled blood TCRbeta repertoires that made up the dataset. A freely available public database, intended as a resource for researchers studying the immune response to SARS-CoV-2, is where the repertoires were released. The samples were drawn from the first 160 participants of the ongoing ImmuneRACE study and from some 1,300 subjects provided by 6 global collaborators. Nearly every sample came with metadata listing a de-identified subject ID, COVID-19 status, age in years and sex. HLA class I and class II types, where available, came from metadata supplied by the sample provider rather than from assay-based typing.

Each collaborating institution followed its own protocols to collect whole blood in K2EDTA tubes. Collaborator samples were shipped for TCRbeta analysis as frozen whole blood, isolated PBMCs, or DNA extracted from either sample type. TCRbeta CDR3 regions were amplified from genomic DNA by means of the immunoSEQ Assay, a bias-controlled multiplex PCR. On the authors' methods: The number of nucleated cells in each sample was estimated by amplification of reference gene primers within the assay. To quantify the absolute abundance of each unique TCRbeta CDR3 rearrangement, sequence reads were collapsed and filtered. For each sample, productive Simpson clonality was calculated by taking the square root of Simpson's diversity index across productive rearrangements. Here the immuneACCESS table is served through TCRdb, limited to in-frame sequences with V and J called. Missing clones are a known gap in these copies; in checked studies unresolved V genes cover under half, and the rest lacks a known reason. V and J calls and clone size are those listed in that table; D and trimming were worked out from the DNA. The sample data list 75,000 to 95,000 clones, and 87% of these were observed just once. The ten biggest clones cover roughly 5.4% of the sample.

The cysteine opens and the phenylalanine closes a CDR3 of 14 amino acids. Only the CDR3 region is kept as DNA, spanning 42 bases read in frame from base 1. Trimming removed 4 bases from V and 7 bases from J, leaving 16 bases between the germline ends. The germline V gene yields SGHAT for CDR1 and FQNNGV for CDR2. For this clone: Its antigen has not been determined. The input lacks base qualities; no much larger clone sits a single base away.

What the study reported, not specific to this receptor: The amount of clinical and demographic metadata varied by source and participant and was provided uncurated.

The rearranged chain carries TRBV11-2 and TRBJ1-2, with a tentative D gene TRBD1 over 5 matching bases. This clonotype was obtained from a man between 60 and 75 years old with acute or convalescent COVID-19. The sequencing sample was made of peripheral blood. DNA sequence: TGTGCCAGCAGCTCGGTTGCAGGGTCCGCTGGCTACACCTTC. Its coded protein is CASSSVAGSAGYTF.